Below, 22 T cell receptor beta chains from the same sample are listed, as sequenced in a study of post-analysis software for immune sequencing data (dated by TCRdb to about 2015). Results and caveats for the whole study, not just this receptor: Significantly higher frequencies in patients than in controls were found for roughly five TRBV segments, including TRBV5-6, TRBV5-1 and TRBV20-1.

Library preparation used PCR. Instrument on record: Illumina HiSeq 2500. To reduce PCR and sequencing biases, unique molecular identifiers were incorporated into the TCR beta cDNA libraries. In TCRdb, the public reads were trimmed at Q25 with fastp and aligned with MiXCR, with productive beta chains retained. Every CDR3 protein is listed once, alongside the most common genes and DNA of its rows. This sample comprises 750,000 to 950,000 distinct CDR3 sequences, around 53% of them detected only once. The top ten constitute approximately 4.3% of the sample. No antigen has been assigned to these receptors. Input material: blood. Every receptor here comes from a girl between 10 and 17 years old with multiple sclerosis.

The gene calls are TRBV7-6 and TRBJ2-3; 11 bases line up with TRBD1. CDR1 and CDR2 (germline): SGHVS, FNYEAQ. The CDR3 runs 19 residues. V trimming: 3 bases; J trimming: 2 bases; junction bases outside the gene matches: 13. CDR3 sequence (DNA): TGTGCCAGCAGCTTTTCATCCTGGACAGGGGGCTCCCACACAGATACGCAGTATTTT. Residues: CASSFSSWTGGSHTDTQYF.

The V and J genes are TRBV28 and TRBJ2-1; D is possibly TRBD2 (6 bases). Trimming left V 6 bases short and J 1 base short, with 16 bases between. There are 16 residues in the CDR3. Germline V gene lookup returns CDR1 MDHEN and CDR2 SYDVKM. This CDR3 reads CASRGGGILSYNEQFF. The CDR3 region has the DNA TGTGCCAGCAGGGGCGGCGGGATATTATCCTACAATGAGCAGTTCTTC. The whole variable domain, filled in from reference TRBV28 and TRBJ2-1, reads DVKVTQSSRYLVKRTGEKVFLECVQDMDHENMFWYRQDPGLGLRLIYFSYDVKMKEKGDIPEGYSVSREKKERFSLILESASTNQTSMYLCASRGGGILSYNEQFFGPGTRLTVL.

This clonotype showed up just a few times. This chain joins TRBV29-1 and TRBJ2-1; 11 nucleotides match TRBD1. CDR3 length: 13 amino acids. Germline V CDR1 and CDR2: SQVTM, ANQGSEA. The trim removed 6 bases at V and 5 bases at J, leaving 3 bases unmatched. The CDR3 sequence: CSVEGQGDNEQFF. CDR3 nucleotides: TGCAGCGTCGAGGGACAGGGGGACAATGAGCAGTTCTTC.

This clonotype was seen a single time. The chain employs TRBV30 and TRBJ1-6; 10 bases fit TRBD1. With V trimmed by 4 bases and J by 8 bases, 5 bases remained unmatched. The CDR3 is 14 amino acids. Germline V gene lookup returns CDR1 GTSNPN and CDR2 SVGIG (reference sequence). The CDR3 DNA reads as TGTGCCTGGATGGACAGGGGGTTTGATTCACCCCTCCACTTT. Translated, it gives CAWMDRGFDSPLHF.

This chain links TRBV7-9 with TRBJ2-7; D is unclear. Trimming stripped 5 bases from V and 5 bases from J, with 13 bases between. Per germline, CDR1 SEHNR and CDR2 FQNEAQ (reference sequence). The CDR3 is made up of 13 amino acids. The CDR3 DNA reads TGTGCCAGCAGCCCTAGGGCCCCCCACGAGCAGTACTTC. It translates to CASSPRAPHEQYF.

This chain joins TRBV4-1 and TRBJ1-2; D is uncertain. Trimming stripped 0 bases from V and 0 bases from J, with 17 bases between. The CDR3 contains 18 residues. Per germline, CDR1 MGHRA and CDR2 YSYEKL. The CDR3 nucleotides are TGCGCCAGCAGCCAAGATAGGGTGCGTGTCTTAACTAACTATGGCTACACCTTC. Protein product: CASSQDRVRVLTNYGYTF.

The V gene is TRBV27, the J gene TRBJ2-5, with D possibly matching TRBD1 (6 bases). The CDR3 runs 14 residues. Trimming shortened V by 5 bases and J by 1 base, and 11 bases separated the two germline ends. Germline V gives CDR1 MNHEY, CDR2 SMNVEV (reference sequence). The CDR3 DNA reads TGTGCCAGCAGTGACCGGGACACCCAAGAGACCCAGTACTTC. Its protein is CASSDRDTQETQYF.

The V and J genes are TRBV25-1 and TRBJ2-7; D is possibly TRBD2 (6 bases). V shed 4 bases and J shed 3 bases, with 16 bases lying between them. Germline values: CDR1 MGHDK, CDR2 SYGVNS. The CDR3 loop spans 15 amino acids. The CDR3 reads CASSAPLPGVYEQYF. In DNA, the CDR3 is TGTGCCAGCAGTGCCCCTTTGCCGGGGGTCTACGAGCAGTACTTC.

This chain uses TRBV7-2 with TRBJ2-1, with 15 bases that match TRBD2. The CDR3 spans 19 residues. With V trimmed by 5 bases and J by 1 base, 9 bases remained unmatched. The germline gives CDR1 SGHTA, CDR2 FQGNSA. The CDR3 DNA is TGTGCCAGCAGCCCGGCCGGGACTAGCGGGAGGCAGTCCTACAATGAGCAGTTCTTC. This translates into CASSPAGTSGRQSYNEQFF.

CDR3 bases: TGTGCCATCAGTGCCGGCAGGGGAAGATACAATGAGCAGTACTTC. Translating it yields CAISAGRGRYNEQYF. V usage is TRBV10-3 and J usage is TRBJ2-7, with D maybe TRBD1 (6 bases). V was shortened by 4 bases and J by 7 bases, with 20 bases between the two germline ends. Looked up from germline, CDR1 is ENHRY and CDR2 is SYGVKD. CDR3 size: 15 residues.

This clonotype was found a few times. The chain couples TRBV12-3 or TRBV12-4 to TRBJ2-7; 7 bases line up with TRBD1. This CDR3 is 14 amino acids long. The J segment lost 4 bases and the V segment lost 7 bases, leaving 10 bases of the junction unmatched. The DNA for the CDR3 is TGTGCCAGCACCACCGGGACAGAGAAATACGAGCAGTACTTC. This codes for CASTTGTEKYEQYF.

This clonotype occurred a few times. The V and J genes are TRBV12-3 or TRBV12-4 and TRBJ1-6, with D perhaps TRBD1 (6 bases). CDR3 length: 15 amino acids. With 6 bases removed from V and 5 bases from J, the gap between germline ends came to 14 bases. CDR3 nucleotides: TGTGCCAGCAGGCACAGGGTTGGGGATAATTCACCCCTCCACTTT. It specifies CASRHRVGDNSPLHF.

The chain recombines TRBV7-9 with TRBJ2-5, with D perhaps matching TRBD2 (5 bases). The CDR3 contains 16 residues. The germline V gene has CDR1 SEHNR and CDR2 FQNEAQ (reference sequence). The V end lost 6 bases, the J end lost 3 bases, and 20 bases lay between the germline ends. CDR3 amino acids: CASSLTGRGLEETQYF. The CDR3 region has the DNA TGTGCCAGCAGTCTAACTGGGAGAGGGCTTGAAGAGACCCAGTACTTC.

The CDR3 region has the DNA TGCGCCAGCAGCCCTGGTGGGACAGGGGGCTACGAGCAGTACTTC. This codes for CASSPGGTGGYEQYF. The chain joins TRBV5-1 to TRBJ2-7; 11 bases map to TRBD1. Trimming took 4 bases from V and 3 from J; bases not matched to a gene: 6. Germline assignment: CDR1 SGHRS and CDR2 YFSETQ. The CDR3 is 15 residues long.

The genes are TRBV2 and TRBJ2-7, with TRBD1 matching over 10 bases. The CDR3 is 15 amino acids. With V trimmed by 6 bases and J by 0 bases, 5 bases remained unmatched. The germline CDR1 and CDR2 sequences are SNHLY and FYNNEI. The CDR3 DNA is TGTGCCAGCAGATCTAGGACAGGGGGCTCCTACGAGCAGTACTTC. This translates into CASRSRTGGSYEQYF.

The chain carries TRBV20-1 and TRBJ2-7; D could derive from TRBD1 or TRBD2 (5 bases each). TRBJ2-5 matches the DNA end more closely, so the J call is doubtful. This CDR3 is built from 14 residues. Germline CDR1 and CDR2: DFQATT and SNEGSKA (reference sequence). This CDR3 reads CSAPSPGTRETQYF. The CDR3, as DNA: TGCAGTGCGCCAAGCCCCGGGACGAGGGAGACCCAGTACTTC.

The rearrangement uses TRBV5-6 and TRBJ2-6; tentatively, D is TRBD1 (5 bases). CDR3 length: 18 amino acids. Germline CDR1 reads SGHDT; CDR2 reads YYEEEE. V was pared by 0 bases and J by 1 base, with 14 bases between. This chain's CDR3 is CASSLVVTALSGANVLTF. CDR3 coding DNA: TGTGCCAGCAGCTTGGTTGTGACAGCCCTATCTGGGGCCAACGTCCTGACTTTC.

This clonotype was seen a handful of times. As DNA, the CDR3 is TGCAGTGCTAGGGATCCCCAAGCGGGCGCACGCTACGAGCAGTACTTC. It codes for CSARDPQAGARYEQYF. The chain couples TRBV20-1 to TRBJ2-4; a possible D gene is TRBD2 (6 bases). The J call may be mistaken, given a closer DNA end match to TRBJ2-7. Germline V gives CDR1 DFQATT, CDR2 SNEGSKA (reference sequence). The CDR3 loop spans 16 amino acids.

This sequence joins TRBV28 and TRBJ2-7; no reliable D call. The end of the DNA fits TRBJ2-5 better, so the J call may be wrong. CDR3 length equals 14 residues. Germline CDR1 MDHEN, CDR2 SYDVKM. Here the CDR3 DNA reads TGTGCCAGCAGTTCTTGGGCCCTAACGGAGACCCAGTACTTC. Amino acid sequence: CASSSWALTETQYF.

This chain connects TRBV29-1 to TRBJ2-1, with D maybe TRBD2 (5 bases). There are 13 residues in the CDR3. V gave up 4 bases and J gave up 9 bases, with 16 bases separating them. The germline CDR1 and CDR2 sequences are SQVTM and ANQGSEA. The CDR3 loop is CSVVGVAWREQFF. CDR3 nucleotide sequence: TGCAGCGTTGTCGGGGTAGCATGGCGTGAGCAGTTCTTC.

This clonotype was recorded once. The V gene is TRBV11-2, the J gene TRBJ2-7; 8 positions match TRBD1. CDR3 length: 15 amino acids. J gave up 6 bases and V 6 bases, and 13 bases lay outside the gene matches. The V gene's germline CDR1 is SGHAT and CDR2 FQNNGV. CDR3 amino acids: CASSYKSPDRGEQYF. The DNA for the CDR3 is TGTGCCAGCAGTTATAAGTCCCCAGACAGGGGCGAGCAGTACTTC.

The chain is built from TRBV6-5 and TRBJ2-3; perhaps TRBD1 as D (6 bases). Germline assignment: CDR1 MNHEY and CDR2 SVGAGI. The CDR3 loop spans 16 amino acids. The V end lost 2 bases, the J end lost 7 bases, and 19 bases lay between the germline ends. CDR3 in DNA: TGTGCCAGCAGTTACACACAGGGTAGGGCCAGTCATACGCAGTATTTT. This gives the protein CASSYTQGRASHTQYF.